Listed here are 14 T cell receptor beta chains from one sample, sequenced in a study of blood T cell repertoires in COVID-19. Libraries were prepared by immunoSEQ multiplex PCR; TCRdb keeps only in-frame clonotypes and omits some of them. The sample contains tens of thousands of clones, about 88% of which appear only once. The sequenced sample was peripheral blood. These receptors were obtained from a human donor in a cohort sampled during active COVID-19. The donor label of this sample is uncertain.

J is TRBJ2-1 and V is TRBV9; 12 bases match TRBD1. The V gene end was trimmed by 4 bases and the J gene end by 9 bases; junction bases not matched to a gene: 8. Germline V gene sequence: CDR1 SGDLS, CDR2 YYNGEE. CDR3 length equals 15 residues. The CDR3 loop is CASSMGQGAITEQFF. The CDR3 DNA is TGTGCCAGCAGCATGGGACAGGGGGCAATTACTGAGCAGTTCTTC.

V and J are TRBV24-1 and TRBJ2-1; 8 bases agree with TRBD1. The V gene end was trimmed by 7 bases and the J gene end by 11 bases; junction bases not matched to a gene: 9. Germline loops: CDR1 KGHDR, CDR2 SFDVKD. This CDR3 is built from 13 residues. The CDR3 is CATRGTGRGKQFF. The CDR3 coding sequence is TGTGCCACCAGAGGGACAGGCAGGGGCAAGCAGTTCTTC.

In DNA form, the CDR3 reads TGTGCCAGCAGCCGAACGACAGGGATGAACACTGAAGCTTTCTTT. It translates to CASSRTTGMNTEAFF. V gene TRBV4-2 combines with J gene TRBJ1-1; 7 nucleotides line up with TRBD1. J lost 0 bases, V lost 4 bases, and 5 bases had no gene match. Germline V gene data show CDR1 as LGHNA and CDR2 as YNFKEQ. The CDR3 spans 15 residues.

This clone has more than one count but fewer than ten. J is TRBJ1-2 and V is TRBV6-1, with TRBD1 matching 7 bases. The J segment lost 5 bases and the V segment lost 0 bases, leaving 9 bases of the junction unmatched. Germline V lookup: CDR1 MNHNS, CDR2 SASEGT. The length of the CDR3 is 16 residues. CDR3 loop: CASSEAPTGSGYGYTF. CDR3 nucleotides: TGTGCCAGCAGTGAAGCCCCGACAGGGTCGGGATATGGCTACACCTTC.

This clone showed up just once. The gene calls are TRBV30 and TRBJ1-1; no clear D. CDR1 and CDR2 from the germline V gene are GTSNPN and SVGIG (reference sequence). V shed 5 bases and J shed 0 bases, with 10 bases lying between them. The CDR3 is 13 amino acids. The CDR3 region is CAWDGGLNTEAFF. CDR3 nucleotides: TGTGCCTGGGACGGCGGGCTGAACACTGAAGCTTTCTTT.

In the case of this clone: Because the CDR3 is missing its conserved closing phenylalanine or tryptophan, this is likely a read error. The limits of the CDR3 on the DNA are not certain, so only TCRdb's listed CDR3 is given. CDR3 sequence: CASSDRWDRGLAGVVR. The chain is built from TRBV6-1 and TRBJ1-1; TRBD1 reflects the table's D call only, with no check against the DNA. The CDR3 contains 16 residues when both ends are counted. The V gene's germline CDR1 is MNHNS and CDR2 SASEGT.

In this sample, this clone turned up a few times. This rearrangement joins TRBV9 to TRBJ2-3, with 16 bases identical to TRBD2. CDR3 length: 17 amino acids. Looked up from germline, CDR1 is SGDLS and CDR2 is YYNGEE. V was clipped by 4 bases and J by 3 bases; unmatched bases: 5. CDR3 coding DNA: TGTGCCAGCAGCACTGGGACTAGCGGGGGGGATACAGATACGCAGTATTTT. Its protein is CASSTGTSGGDTDTQYF. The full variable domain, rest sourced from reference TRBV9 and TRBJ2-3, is DSGVTQTPKHLITATGQRVTLRCSPRSGDLSVYWYQQSLDQGLQFLIQYYNGEERAKGNILERFSAQQFPDLHSELNLSSLELGDSALYFCASSTGTSGGDTDTQYFGPGTRLTVL.

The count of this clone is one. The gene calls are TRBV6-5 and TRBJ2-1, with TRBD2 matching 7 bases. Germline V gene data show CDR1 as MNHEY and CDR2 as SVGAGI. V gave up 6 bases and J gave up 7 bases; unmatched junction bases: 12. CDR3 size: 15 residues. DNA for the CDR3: TGTGCCAGCAGCCGTACACTAGCGATGCAGAATGAGCAGTTCTTC. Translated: CASSRTLAMQNEQFF.

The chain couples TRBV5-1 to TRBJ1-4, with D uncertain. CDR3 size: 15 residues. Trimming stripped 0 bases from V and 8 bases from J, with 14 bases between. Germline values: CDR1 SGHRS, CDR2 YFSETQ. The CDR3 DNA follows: TGCGCCAGCAGCTTGGGAAGGACTACGCCCGAAAAACTGTTTTTT. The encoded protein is CASSLGRTTPEKLFF. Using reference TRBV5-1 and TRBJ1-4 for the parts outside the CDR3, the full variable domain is KAGVTQTPRYLIKTRGQQVTLSCSPISGHRSVSWYQQTPGQGLQFLFEYFSETQRNKGNFPGRFSGRQFSNSRSEMNVSTLELGDSALYLCASSLGRTTPEKLFFGSGTQLSVL.

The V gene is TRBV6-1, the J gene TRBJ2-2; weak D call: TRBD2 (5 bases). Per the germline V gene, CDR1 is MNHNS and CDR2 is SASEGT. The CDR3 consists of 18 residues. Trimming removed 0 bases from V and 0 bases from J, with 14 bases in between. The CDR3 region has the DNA TGTGCCAGCAGTGAAGCGCTTCGGAGCGGAGCGAACACCGGGGAGCTGTTTTTT. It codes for CASSEALRSGANTGELFF.

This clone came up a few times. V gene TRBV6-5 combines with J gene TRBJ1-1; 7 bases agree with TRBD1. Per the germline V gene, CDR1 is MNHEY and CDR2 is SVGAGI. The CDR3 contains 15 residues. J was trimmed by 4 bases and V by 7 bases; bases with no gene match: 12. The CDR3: CASNKTSTGRTEAFF. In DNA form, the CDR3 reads TGTGCCAGCAACAAAACCTCGACAGGGCGCACTGAAGCTTTCTTT.

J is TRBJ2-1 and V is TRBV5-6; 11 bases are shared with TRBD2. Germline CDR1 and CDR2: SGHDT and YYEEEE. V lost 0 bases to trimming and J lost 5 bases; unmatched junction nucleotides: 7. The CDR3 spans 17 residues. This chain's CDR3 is CASSLELAGVWDNEQFF. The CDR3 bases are TGTGCCAGCAGCTTGGAACTAGCGGGAGTATGGGACAATGAGCAGTTCTTC.

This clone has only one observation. CDR3 coding DNA: TGTGCCATCAGTGACCAGACTAGCGGGAACAATGAGCAGTTCTTC. Residues: CAISDQTSGNNEQFF. The chain joins TRBV10-3 to TRBJ2-1; 11 bases line up with TRBD2. Germline loops: CDR1 ENHRY, CDR2 SYGVKD. The J segment lost 5 bases and the V segment lost 3 bases, leaving 3 bases of the junction unmatched. This CDR3 is built from 15 residues.

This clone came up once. Here the CDR3 DNA reads TGCGCCAGCAGCACGGAGGCCACGACAGATACGCAGTATTTT. Protein: CASSTEATTDTQYF. The genes are TRBV5-1 and TRBJ2-3, with TRBD2 as a possible D gene (5 bases). CDR1 is SGHRS and CDR2 is YFSETQ in the germline V gene. The CDR3 is 14 amino acids. V was cut by 4 bases and J by 3 bases, with 12 bases left in between.